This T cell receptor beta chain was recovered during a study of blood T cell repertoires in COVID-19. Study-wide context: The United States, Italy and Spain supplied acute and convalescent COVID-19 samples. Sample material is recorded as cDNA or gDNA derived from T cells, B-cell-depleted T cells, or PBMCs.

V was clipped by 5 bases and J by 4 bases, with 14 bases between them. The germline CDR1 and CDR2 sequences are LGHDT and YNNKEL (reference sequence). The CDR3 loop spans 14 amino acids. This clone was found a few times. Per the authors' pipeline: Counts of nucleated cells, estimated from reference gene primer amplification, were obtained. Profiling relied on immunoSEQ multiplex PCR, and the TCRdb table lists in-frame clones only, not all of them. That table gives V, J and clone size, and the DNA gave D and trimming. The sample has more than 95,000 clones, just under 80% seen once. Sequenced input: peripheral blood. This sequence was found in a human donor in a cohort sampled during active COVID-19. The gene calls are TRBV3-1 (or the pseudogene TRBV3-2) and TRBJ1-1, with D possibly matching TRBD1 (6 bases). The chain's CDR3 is CASSYQGGATEAFF. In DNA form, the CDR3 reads TGTGCCAGCAGCTACCAAGGGGGGGCCACTGAAGCTTTCTTT.